One sample yielded the 17 T cell receptor beta chains listed below, sequenced in a study of shared clonotypes between healthy human individuals. Clones were sequenced by immunoSEQ multiplex PCR, and TCRdb holds only the in-frame ones, with some missing. This table holds around 2.1 million clones, 90% to 96% found once. Specimen: naive CD4+ T cells sorted from blood. Noted subset: CD45RA+ positively selected. These receptors came from a man between 18 and 29 years old in good health.

This rearrangement joins TRBV9 to TRBJ2-7; TRBD1 aligns across 7 bases. Losses at the gene ends were 2 bases for V and 2 bases for J; bases not matched to a gene: 4. The length of the CDR3 is 14 residues. The germline V gene has CDR1 SGDLS and CDR2 YYNGEE. CDR3 residues: CASSVTGAPYEQYF. As DNA, the CDR3 is TGTGCCAGCAGCGTCACAGGGGCCCCCTACGAGCAGTACTTC.

A remark on this clone: The same CDR3 also results from other DNA sequences found in this sample. The chain recombines TRBV5-1 with TRBJ2-5; no firm D call. Trimming removed 0 bases from V and 1 base from J, with 10 bases in between. The CDR3 has 15 amino acids. CDR1 SGHRS and CDR2 YFSETQ come from the germline V gene. CDR3 in amino acids: CASSLEGGVQETQYF. The CDR3 DNA reads TGCGCCAGCAGCTTGGAAGGCGGCGTCCAAGAGACCCAGTACTTC. The variable domain in full, with the rest retrieved from reference TRBV5-1 and TRBJ2-5, is KAGVTQTPRYLIKTRGQQVTLSCSPISGHRSVSWYQQTPGQGLQFLFEYFSETQRNKGNFPGRFSGRQFSNSRSEMNVSTLELGDSALYLCASSLEGGVQETQYFGPGTRLLVL.

About this clone itself: Other DNA sequences in this sample translate to the same CDR3. The chain carries TRBV5-1 and TRBJ1-2, with D possibly TRBD1 on 5 matching bases. Per the germline V gene, CDR1 is SGHRS and CDR2 is YFSETQ. V was pared by 4 bases and J by 4 bases, with 8 bases between. The CDR3 consists of 12 residues. The CDR3, as DNA: TGCGCCAGCAGCGTCGGGGGCTATGGCTACACCTTC. Translated: CASSVGGYGYTF.

This clone showed up just once. The sample contains more than one DNA sequence encoding this CDR3. This chain connects TRBV6-5 to TRBJ2-7; D not resolved. Deletions cut 4 bases from V and 3 bases from J, with 10 bases between. From germline, CDR1 is MNHEY and CDR2 SVGAGI. CDR3 length: 13 amino acids. The DNA of the CDR3 is TGTGCCAGCAGTTCCCCCGGTATCTACGAGCAGTACTTC. It specifies CASSSPGIYEQYF.

The chain carries TRBV7-2 and TRBJ1-5, with a weak D call TRBD1 (5 bases). The CDR3 is 14 amino acids. CDR1 and CDR2 from the germline V gene are SGHTA and FQGNSA. Trimming removed 6 bases from V and 0 bases from J, with 9 bases in between. CDR3 sequence: CASRQGYSNQPQHF. The CDR3 region has the DNA TGTGCCAGCAGGCAGGGTTATAGCAATCAGCCCCAGCATTTT. Filled out from reference TRBV7-2 and TRBJ1-5, the complete variable domain reads GAGVSQSPSNKVTEKGKDVELRCDPISGHTALYWYRQSLGQGLEFLIYFQGNSAPDKSGLPSDRFSAERTGGSVSTLTIQRTQQEDSAVYLCASRQGYSNQPQHFGDGTRLSIL.

This clone has a single count. The chain employs TRBV5-4 and TRBJ2-5; 7 nucleotides line up with TRBD1. Per the germline V gene, CDR1 is SGHNT and CDR2 is YYREEE (reference sequence). The V gene end was trimmed by 9 bases and the J gene end by 5 bases; junction bases not matched to a gene: 16. The CDR3 spans 15 residues. The CDR3 region has the DNA TGTGCCAAACCCCCCCCGGGACAGCGACAGGAGACCCAGTACTTC. Translating gives CAKPPPGQRQETQYF.

The chain uses TRBV28 and TRBJ2-4; 7 bases match TRBD2. This CDR3 spans 14 amino acids. The junction had 6 bases not matched to a gene; V was cut back by 6 bases and J by 4 bases. Germline V CDR1 and CDR2: MDHEN, SYDVKM. This CDR3 is CASSPPRGKNIQYF. As DNA, the CDR3 is TGTGCCAGCAGCCCCCCGCGGGGGAAAAACATTCAGTACTTC. The variable domain in full, completed from reference TRBV28 and TRBJ2-4, reads DVKVTQSSRYLVKRTGEKVFLECVQDMDHENMFWYRQDPGLGLRLIYFSYDVKMKEKGDIPEGYSVSREKKERFSLILESASTNQTSMYLCASSPPRGKNIQYFGAGTRLSVL.

Points on this clone: Additional DNA sequences in this sample encode the identical CDR3. The chain has TRBV10-3 and TRBJ1-1, with D tentatively TRBD1 (5 bases). CDR1 is ENHRY, CDR2 SYGVKD, per germline. The CDR3 has 13 amino acids. The V and J ends lost 4 bases and 3 bases respectively, with 9 bases between them. Written as DNA, the CDR3 is TGTGCCATCAGTGGAGGGACGGACACTGAAGCTTTCTTT. This translates into CAISGGTDTEAFF.

This chain connects TRBV6-5 to TRBJ1-1; D is uncertain. The CDR3 totals 12 residues. Trimming stripped 5 bases from V and 4 bases from J, with 8 bases between. Germline CDR1 reads MNHEY; CDR2 reads SVGAGI. CDR3 coding DNA: TGTGCCAGCAGTCGTAGTAGCACTGAAGCTTTCTTT. It specifies CASSRSSTEAFF.

In this sample, this clone turned up once. This chain connects TRBV11-2 to TRBJ2-3, with 9 positions matching TRBD2. CDR1 is SGHAT and CDR2 is FQNNGV in the germline V gene. The CDR3 contains 16 residues. With V trimmed by 1 base and J by 6 bases, 8 bases remained unmatched. CDR3 nucleotides: TGTGCCAGCAGCTTAGGGCTGACTAGCGGTCTGGATACGCAGTATTTT. This codes for CASSLGLTSGLDTQYF.

This clone showed up just once. The chain employs TRBV5-4 and TRBJ2-2, with 7 bases that match TRBD2. With 1 base clipped from V and 5 bases from J, the junction kept 2 bases outside the gene matches. CDR1 is SGHNT, CDR2 YYREEE, per germline (reference sequence). The CDR3 has 14 amino acids. The CDR3 sequence is CASSLRGGTGELFF. The CDR3 DNA reads TGTGCCAGCAGCTTGCGGGGAGGGACCGGGGAGCTGTTTTTT. Looking up the rest from reference TRBV5-4 and TRBJ2-2 gives the full variable domain: ETGVTQSPTHLIKTRGQQVTLRCSSQSGHNTVSWYQQALGQGPQFIFQYYREEENGRGNFPPRFSGLQFPNYSSELNVNALELDDSALYLCASSLRGGTGELFFGEGSRLTVL.

This clone occurred a few times. The J gene is TRBJ1-6, the V gene TRBV9, with 7 bases fitting TRBD1. The CDR3 is 14 amino acids. The trim removed 3 bases at V and 8 bases at J, leaving 5 bases unmatched. Germline V gives CDR1 SGDLS, CDR2 YYNGEE. CDR3 DNA sequence: TGTGCCAGCAGCGCCCTAGGACAGGATTCACCCCTCCACTTT. Translating it yields CASSALGQDSPLHF. The full variable domain, in which reference TRBV9 and TRBJ1-6 provide the parts outside the CDR3, is DSGVTQTPKHLITATGQRVTLRCSPRSGDLSVYWYQQSLDQGLQFLIQYYNGEERAKGNILERFSAQQFPDLHSELNLSSLELGDSALYFCASSALGQDSPLHFGNGTRLTVT.

This chain links TRBV6-1 with TRBJ2-7; D not resolved. The CDR3 is made up of 13 amino acids. V was pared by 0 bases and J by 5 bases, with 8 bases between. Germline CDR1 and CDR2: MNHNS and SASEGT. CDR3 region: CASSEAGIDEQYF. CDR3 nucleotides: TGTGCCAGCAGTGAAGCGGGGATTGACGAGCAGTACTTC.

This chain links TRBV20-1 with TRBJ2-7; 7 nucleotides line up with TRBD2. The CDR3 spans 11 residues. The germline V gene has CDR1 DFQATT and CDR2 SNEGSKA (reference sequence). J gave up 9 bases and V 0 bases, and 2 bases lay outside the gene matches. DNA of the CDR3: TGCAGTGCTAGAGATCTAGCGGCGCAGTACTTC. Encoded protein: CSARDLAAQYF.

The rearrangement joins TRBV28 to TRBJ2-7; 9 bases align to TRBD1. The CDR3 totals 14 residues. CDR1 and CDR2 from the germline V gene are MDHEN and SYDVKM. V shed 3 bases and J 3 bases; nucleotides not matched to a gene: 3. CDR3: CASSFRQGGYEQYF. As DNA, the CDR3 is TGTGCCAGCAGTTTTCGACAGGGGGGCTACGAGCAGTACTTC.

This clone was recorded only once. The chain links TRBV30 to TRBJ1-5, with 10 bases aligning to TRBD1. V lost 2 bases, J lost 4 bases, and 2 bases stayed unmatched. Looked up from germline, CDR1 is GTSNPN and CDR2 is SVGIG (reference sequence). The CDR3 covers 14 residues. The CDR3 sequence is CAWSSGQGNQPQHF. In DNA form, the CDR3 reads TGTGCCTGGAGTTCGGGACAGGGGAATCAGCCCCAGCATTTT. Together with reference TRBV30 and TRBJ1-5, the CDR3 gives the full variable domain: SQTIHQWPATLVQPVGSPLSLECTVEGTSNPNLYWYRQAAGRGLQLLFYSVGIGQISSEVPQNLSASRPQDRQFILSSKKLLLSDSGFYLCAWSSGQGNQPQHFGDGTRLSIL.

The J gene is TRBJ1-2, the V gene TRBV19; no reliable D call. The CDR3 extends over 13 amino acids. V lost 3 bases and J 6 bases, leaving 11 bases between the germline ends. Germline values: CDR1 LNHDA, CDR2 SQIVND (reference sequence). The CDR3 region has the DNA TGTGCCAGTAGTATCGGGGTTCCGGATGGCTACACCTTC. Its translation: CASSIGVPDGYTF.